The 27 T cell receptor beta chains below were found in one sample sequenced in a study of cytomegalovirus exposure and HLA in healthy donors. In the PCR, 60 Vbeta and 13 Jbeta primers were used. The protocol was immunoSEQ multiplex PCR, while the TCRdb copy is restricted to in-frame clones and leaves out a portion. Recorded here are about 160,000 clones; the top ten clones represent approximately 2%. Sequencing input: PBMCs. The receptor set was obtained from a man aged 25-45 years in good health and CMV-seronegative.

The chain carries TRBV28 and TRBJ1-1; possibly TRBD1 for D (6 bases). The CDR3 is 11 residues long. Germline CDR1 MDHEN, CDR2 SYDVKM. V was cut by 6 bases and J by 10 bases, with 12 bases left in between. In DNA form, the CDR3 reads TGTGCCAGCAGGGGGGCCTTCGTAGCTTTCTTT. Translated, it gives CASRGAFVAFF.

This chain connects TRBV7-9 to TRBJ2-7; the D is unclear. With 4 bases removed from V and 3 bases from J, the gap between germline ends came to 16 bases. The germline V gene has CDR1 SEHNR and CDR2 FQNEAQ (reference sequence). This CDR3 has 15 residues. CDR3 sequence reads: CASSSPVSHVYEQYF. The CDR3 region has the DNA TGTGCCAGCAGCTCCCCTGTCAGTCACGTCTACGAGCAGTACTTC.

The chain couples TRBV30 to TRBJ1-1; tentatively, D is TRBD1 (5 bases). The CDR3 sequence is 14 residues long. Between the trimmed V and J ends, which lost 4 bases and 0 bases, there was a span of 12 bases. Per the germline V gene, CDR1 is GTSNPN and CDR2 is SVGIG (reference sequence). This chain's CDR3 is CAWTPGVMNTEAFF. The CDR3 DNA reads as TGTGCCTGGACCCCGGGGGTGATGAACACTGAAGCTTTCTTT.

The rearrangement links TRBV18 to TRBJ2-6; D might be TRBD1 (7 bases). This CDR3 comprises 18 residues. Trimming shortened V by 3 bases and J by 1 base, and 16 bases separated the two germline ends. The V gene's germline CDR1 is KGHSH and CDR2 LQKENI. The CDR3, as DNA: TGTGCCAGCTCACCCGTCAGGGGGGCCAGGTCTGGGGCCAACGTCCTGACTTTC. This translates into CASSPVRGARSGANVLTF.

The rearrangement links TRBV10-3 to TRBJ1-1; D gene uncertain. The V end lost 2 bases, the J end lost 7 bases, and 17 bases lay between the germline ends. Germline CDR1 is ENHRY and CDR2 is SYGVKD. This CDR3 spans 15 amino acids. The CDR3 region is CAISEPAIINGEAFF. In DNA form, the CDR3 reads TGTGCCATCAGTGAGCCCGCGATAATCAACGGTGAAGCTTTCTTT.

This rearrangement joins TRBV6-1 to TRBJ1-3, with 7 bases matching TRBD1. From germline, CDR1 is MNHNS and CDR2 SASEGT. This CDR3 comprises 14 residues. Germline trimming cut 6 bases from V and 6 bases from J; bases unmatched to any gene: 8. The CDR3 spells CASRRQGNENTIYF. CDR3 nucleotide sequence: TGTGCCAGCAGACGACAGGGTAACGAAAACACCATATATTTT.

This chain uses TRBV4-2 with TRBJ2-2; maybe TRBD1 (6 bases). CDR3 length: 15 residues. V dropped 0 bases and J dropped 3 bases, with 8 bases sitting between them. Germline-derived CDR1 and CDR2 are LGHNA and YNFKEQ. The CDR3 sequence: CASSQEGTHTGELFF. DNA for the CDR3: TGTGCCAGCAGCCAAGAAGGGACACACACCGGGGAGCTGTTTTTT.

The chain carries TRBV5-4 and TRBJ1-1; 9 bases are a match to TRBD1. The germline gives CDR1 SGHNT, CDR2 YYREEE (reference sequence). J lost 4 bases, V lost 3 bases, and 7 bases had no gene match. The length of the CDR3 is 15 residues. The CDR3, as DNA: TGTGCCAGCAGCTCCTTGGACAGGGGTGGCACTGAAGCTTTCTTT. Translated, it gives CASSSLDRGGTEAFF.

The chain employs TRBV28 and TRBJ2-3; 11 bases agree with TRBD1. There are 16 residues in the CDR3. CDR1 is MDHEN and CDR2 is SYDVKM in the germline V gene. V dropped 5 bases and J dropped 8; count of bases not matched to a gene: 12. CDR3 DNA: TGTGCCAGCAGTCTGACCGGGACAGGGGGTTTAGGTACGCAGTATTTT. The encoded protein is CASSLTGTGGLGTQYF.

V usage is TRBV5-1 and J usage is TRBJ2-1, with 8 bases fitting TRBD2. V shed 7 bases and J 4 bases; nucleotides not matched to a gene: 10. The CDR3 length is 15 residues. The V gene's germline CDR1 is SGHRS and CDR2 YFSETQ. The CDR3 DNA is TGCGCCAGCCCCCGCCGGGGGGGCAGATACAATGAGCAGTTCTTC. Protein: CASPRRGGRYNEQFF.

The CDR3 region has the DNA TGCGCCAGCAGCCAAGATGACCGGGGACTAGCGGGAGGAGATACGCAGTATTTT. Protein product: CASSQDDRGLAGGDTQYF. The rearrangement uses TRBV4-3 and TRBJ2-3; 15 nucleotides agree with TRBD2. Trimming at V came to 0 bases and at J to 5 bases, leaving 6 bases not matched to a gene. Germline V gene sequence: CDR1 LGHNA, CDR2 YSLEER. CDR3 length equals 18 residues.

The chain joins TRBV28 to TRBJ1-2; 12 nucleotides align to TRBD1. The CDR3 consists of 15 residues. V lost 5 bases and J lost 1; bases outside the gene matches: 2. CDR1 is MDHEN, CDR2 SYDVKM, per germline. Written as DNA, the CDR3 is TGTGCCAGCAGTGGGACAGGGGGCCTTAACTATGGCTACACCTTC. Its translation is CASSGTGGLNYGYTF.

DNA for the CDR3: TGTGCCAGCAGTTACTCGGGCTCTTCCACAGATACGCAGTATTTT. Translated, it gives CASSYSGSSTDTQYF. The chain is built from TRBV6-5 and TRBJ2-3; D ambiguous. The CDR3 runs to 15 residues. Germline V gene data show CDR1 as MNHEY and CDR2 as SVGAGI. Trimming took 0 bases from V and 2 from J, leaving 9 bases between them.

CDR3 coding DNA: TGTGCCAGCAGCTTCTCCGGGTACTTTGGAAACACCATATATTTT. Translating gives CASSFSGYFGNTIYF. The chain links TRBV11-2 to TRBJ1-3; the D is unclear. The CDR3 has 15 amino acids. CDR1 is SGHAT, CDR2 FQNNGV, per germline. Trimming removed 3 bases at V and 3 bases at J, with 12 bases between.

V usage is TRBV6-6 and J usage is TRBJ1-1; tentatively, D is TRBD1 (6 bases). The CDR3 is 14 residues long. The V and J ends lost 6 bases and 3 bases respectively, with 14 bases between them. CDR1 MNHNY and CDR2 SVGAGI come from the germline V gene (reference sequence). In DNA, the CDR3 is TGTGCCAGCAGGACGGGGGGGCCCGACACTGAAGCTTTCTTT. This sequence encodes CASRTGGPDTEAFF.

The genes are TRBV5-4 and TRBJ1-2; D is unresolved. The CDR3 covers 14 residues. The V gene lost 2 bases and the J gene lost 4 bases, with 12 bases spanning the gap. Per germline, CDR1 SGHNT and CDR2 YYREEE (reference sequence). CDR3 protein: CASSFRESGYGYTF. CDR3 coding DNA: TGTGCCAGCAGCTTCCGGGAGTCGGGCTATGGCTACACCTTC.

The chain joins TRBV10-3 to TRBJ1-2; a possible D gene is TRBD1 (6 bases). The CDR3 contains 15 residues. V was trimmed by 3 bases and J by 4 bases, leaving 15 bases between them. Per germline, CDR1 ENHRY and CDR2 SYGVKD. The CDR3 sequence is CAISDPSDRVYGYTF. CDR3 coding DNA: TGTGCCATCAGTGACCCCTCGGACAGAGTCTATGGCTACACCTTC.

The chain carries TRBV11-3 and TRBJ2-1; 7 bases are shared with TRBD2. In germline, CDR1 is SGHNT, CDR2 YENEEA. Trimming took 8 bases from V and 6 from J; bases not matched to a gene: 10. This CDR3 is built from 14 residues. The CDR3 nucleotides are TGTGCCAGCCACCCCGGGCGGGGGTTCAATGAGCAGTTCTTC. This sequence encodes CASHPGRGFNEQFF.

The rearrangement links TRBV6-1 to TRBJ1-1; a weak D match, TRBD1 (6 bases). V lost 1 base and J 1 base, leaving 13 bases between the germline ends. Germline V lookup: CDR1 MNHNS, CDR2 SASEGT. The CDR3 totals 16 residues. In nucleotides, the CDR3 is TGTGCCAGCAGTGAAGTAGGTGGCAGGGGGAACACTGAAGCTTTCTTT. Translating it yields CASSEVGGRGNTEAFF.

The V call is TRBV27, the J call TRBJ2-1; 10 nucleotides align to TRBD2. V lost 2 bases, J lost 10 bases, and 5 bases stayed unmatched. CDR1 MNHEY and CDR2 SMNVEV come from the germline V gene (reference sequence). The CDR3 length is 14 residues. Here the CDR3 reads CASSLALGLAEQFF. The CDR3 DNA is TGTGCCAGCAGTTTAGCCCTGGGACTAGCGGAGCAGTTCTTC.

The V gene is TRBV19, the J gene TRBJ2-7; 8 bases line up with TRBD2. Trimming cost V 2 bases and J 6 bases; bases outside gene matches: 9. In germline, CDR1 is LNHDA, CDR2 SQIVND (reference sequence). The CDR3 covers 15 residues. The CDR3 nucleotides are TGTGCCAGTAGTATAAATCCGGGACTAGTGGGCGAGCAGTACTTC. Protein product: CASSINPGLVGEQYF.

V gene TRBV4-1 combines with J gene TRBJ2-7; 10 nucleotides agree with TRBD2. Germline values: CDR1 MGHRA, CDR2 YSYEKL. V lost 0 bases to trimming and J lost 2 bases; unmatched junction nucleotides: 7. The CDR3 sequence is 17 residues long. CDR3 sequence reads: CASSQEWSSGRTYEQYF. DNA for the CDR3: TGCGCCAGCAGCCAAGAGTGGTCTAGCGGGAGAACCTACGAGCAGTACTTC.

This chain connects TRBV4-3 to TRBJ2-7; a weak D match, TRBD2 (5 bases). V shed 0 bases and J shed 4 bases, with 10 bases lying between them. The germline V gene has CDR1 LGHNA and CDR2 YSLEER. There are 14 residues in the CDR3. DNA for the CDR3: TGCGCCAGCAGCCAAGATCCCCGGACTTACGAGCAGTACTTC. Its protein is CASSQDPRTYEQYF.

The rearrangement links TRBV19 to TRBJ2-3, with 9 bases fitting TRBD1. V dropped 9 bases and J dropped 5; count of bases not matched to a gene: 6. Germline V gives CDR1 LNHDA, CDR2 SQIVND (reference sequence). This CDR3 region has 13 residues. As DNA, the CDR3 is TGTGCCAGCAAGACGACAGGGGGAGATACGCAGTATTTT. It translates to CASKTTGGDTQYF.

This chain uses TRBV10-3 with TRBJ2-7, with 7 nucleotides matching TRBD2. Trimming at V came to 6 bases and at J to 3 bases, leaving 8 bases not matched to a gene. This CDR3 has 14 amino acids. Germline lookup yields CDR1 ENHRY and CDR2 SYGVKD. The CDR3: CAIRSGTNDYEQYF. The CDR3 coding sequence is TGTGCCATCAGGTCCGGGACTAACGACTACGAGCAGTACTTC.

The J gene is TRBJ2-5, the V gene TRBV10-3; D ambiguous. The germline CDR1 and CDR2 sequences are ENHRY and SYGVKD. The CDR3 sequence is 16 residues long. With 2 bases removed from V and 3 bases from J, the gap between germline ends came to 16 bases. This chain's CDR3 is CAISEPTSALKETQYF. The CDR3 DNA follows: TGTGCCATCAGTGAGCCGACATCGGCCCTCAAAGAGACCCAGTACTTC.

The gene calls are TRBV6-6 and TRBJ1-2, with TRBD1 identical over 7 bases. J gave up 2 bases and V 4 bases, and 4 bases lay outside the gene matches. Per the germline V gene, CDR1 is MNHNY and CDR2 is SVGAGI (reference sequence). The CDR3 runs to 14 residues. CDR3: CASSSRDRNYGYTF. The DNA for the CDR3 is TGTGCCAGCAGTTCCCGGGACAGAAACTATGGCTACACCTTC.